These 13 T cell receptor beta chains were sequenced from one sample in a study of blood T cell repertoires in COVID-19. The protocol was immunoSEQ multiplex PCR, while the TCRdb copy is restricted to in-frame clones and leaves out a portion. The table has a few hundred thousand clones, about nine tenths seen once; the top ten hold 1.7%. The material sequenced was PBMCs or T cells enriched from blood (not recorded which). The receptors stem from a woman in her 30s who had recovered from COVID-19.

V is TRBV9 and J is TRBJ2-1; 12 bases align to TRBD2. The CDR3 is 14 residues long. The germline CDR1 and CDR2 sequences are SGDLS and YYNGEE. The V and J ends lost 4 bases and 9 bases, in that order; junction bases with no gene match: 5. CDR3 sequence (DNA): TGTGCCAGCAGCCTAGCGGGGGGGCGCGGTGAGCAGTTCTTC. Translating gives CASSLAGGRGEQFF.

The rearrangement links TRBV28 to TRBJ1-5, with TRBD1 matching over 7 bases. The CDR3 runs 12 residues. The germline V gene has CDR1 MDHEN and CDR2 SYDVKM. The V and J ends lost 7 bases and 10 bases, in that order; junction bases with no gene match: 7. This CDR3 reads CASTTGTIPQHF. In nucleotides, the CDR3 is TGTGCCAGCACGACAGGGACCATTCCCCAGCATTTT.

This chain uses TRBV18 with TRBJ2-7, with 12 bases matching TRBD2. This CDR3 is built from 15 residues. Per the germline V gene, CDR1 is KGHSH and CDR2 is LQKENI. The trim removed 8 bases at V and 0 bases at J, leaving 5 bases unmatched. The CDR3 protein is CASLGTSGPSYEQYF. CDR3 nucleotide sequence: TGTGCCAGCCTTGGGACTAGCGGGCCCTCCTACGAGCAGTACTTC.

The V gene is TRBV6-5, the J gene TRBJ1-4; no clear D gene. The CDR3 is 13 residues long. From germline, CDR1 is MNHEY and CDR2 SVGAGI. V was shortened by 6 bases and J by 7 bases, with 12 bases between the two germline ends. The CDR3 DNA is TGTGCCAGCAGGGTGGTGGTCGGTGAAAAACTGTTTTTT. This sequence encodes CASRVVVGEKLFF.

This clone was detected once. The chain carries TRBV7-9 and TRBJ2-1, with 7 positions matching TRBD1. With V trimmed by 5 bases and J by 5 bases, 9 bases remained unmatched. There are 15 residues in the CDR3. Germline loops: CDR1 SEHNR, CDR2 FQNEAQ (reference sequence). In DNA, the CDR3 is TGTGCCAGCAGCCTATCAGGGGGACAGCACAATGAGCAGTTCTTC. Translation gives CASSLSGGQHNEQFF.

CDR3 sequence (DNA): TGTGCCAGCAGCTTGGGTAGAAACAATGAGCAGTTCTTC. This gives the protein CASSLGRNNEQFF. The chain uses TRBV5-4 and TRBJ2-1; no firm D call. Germline V CDR1 and CDR2: SGHNT, YYREEE (reference sequence). The CDR3 totals 13 residues. V gave up 0 bases and J gave up 5 bases, with 6 bases separating them.

V gene TRBV2 combines with J gene TRBJ1-1, with 9 bases matching TRBD1. The CDR3 runs 15 residues. Trimming cost V 3 bases and J 0 bases; bases outside gene matches: 2. Germline values: CDR1 SNHLY, CDR2 FYNNEI. The DNA of the CDR3 is TGTGCCAGCAGTGAGGACAGGGGCATGAACACTGAAGCTTTCTTT. Protein sequence: CASSEDRGMNTEAFF.

The V gene is TRBV6-5, the J gene TRBJ2-1; possibly TRBD2 for D (6 bases). The germline V and J ends were trimmed by 6 bases and 5 bases, with 11 bases remaining between them. The CDR3 covers 13 residues. CDR1 is MNHEY, CDR2 SVGAGI, per germline. The CDR3 DNA reads TGTGCCAGCAGGTCGGGACTCCACAATGAGCAGTTCTTC. Amino acids: CASRSGLHNEQFF.

This sequence joins TRBV6-1 and TRBJ2-5; 10 bases are a match to TRBD1. V dropped 3 bases and J dropped 4; count of bases not matched to a gene: 5. The CDR3 is 15 residues long. Looked up from germline, CDR1 is MNHNS and CDR2 is SASEGT. The CDR3: CASSDRTGGRETQYF. The CDR3 bases are TGTGCCAGCAGTGATAGGACAGGGGGTCGAGAGACCCAGTACTTC.

The CDR3 nucleotides are TGTGCCAGCAGCCCAACCCGGGGGGGCCGCACTGAAGCTTTCTTT. Its translation: CASSPTRGGRTEAFF. This sequence joins TRBV7-2 and TRBJ1-1, with D possibly matching TRBD1 (6 bases). Looked up from germline, CDR1 is SGHTA and CDR2 is FQGNSA. This CDR3 has 15 residues. Trimming stripped 5 bases from V and 4 bases from J, with 17 bases between. Variable domain in full (rest from reference TRBV7-2 and TRBJ1-1): GAGVSQSPSNKVTEKGKDVELRCDPISGHTALYWYRQSLGQGLEFLIYFQGNSAPDKSGLPSDRFSAERTGGSVSTLTIQRTQQEDSAVYLCASSPTRGGRTEAFFGQGTRLTVV.

The V gene is TRBV20-1, the J gene TRBJ2-3, with 7 bases identical to TRBD1. The germline gives CDR1 DFQATT, CDR2 SNEGSKA (reference sequence). CDR3 length equals 11 residues. The V gene end was trimmed by 7 bases and the J gene end by 4 bases; junction bases not matched to a gene: 2. Written as DNA, the CDR3 is TGCAGTGTCCAGGGGGCAGATACGCAGTATTTT. Amino acid sequence: CSVQGADTQYF.

The gene calls are TRBV24-1 and TRBJ1-3; D remains ambiguous. The CDR3 has 17 residues. The V end was cut by 0 bases, the J end by 4 bases, with 15 bases between. Looked up from germline, CDR1 is KGHDR and CDR2 is SFDVKD. The CDR3 loop is CATSDLPNPPRGNTIYF. The CDR3 DNA sequence: TGTGCCACCAGTGATTTGCCAAACCCCCCCCGGGGAAACACCATATATTTT.

This clone appeared once. The CDR3 loop is CASTPGGTEAFF. DNA for the CDR3: TGTGCCAGCACCCCCGGGGGAACTGAAGCTTTCTTT. The chain uses TRBV6-2 or TRBV6-3 and TRBJ1-1, with D possibly TRBD1 on 5 matching bases. Germline V gene data show CDR1 as MNHEY and CDR2 as SVGEGT. Deletions cut 7 bases from V and 5 bases from J, with 11 bases between. CDR3 length equals 12 residues.